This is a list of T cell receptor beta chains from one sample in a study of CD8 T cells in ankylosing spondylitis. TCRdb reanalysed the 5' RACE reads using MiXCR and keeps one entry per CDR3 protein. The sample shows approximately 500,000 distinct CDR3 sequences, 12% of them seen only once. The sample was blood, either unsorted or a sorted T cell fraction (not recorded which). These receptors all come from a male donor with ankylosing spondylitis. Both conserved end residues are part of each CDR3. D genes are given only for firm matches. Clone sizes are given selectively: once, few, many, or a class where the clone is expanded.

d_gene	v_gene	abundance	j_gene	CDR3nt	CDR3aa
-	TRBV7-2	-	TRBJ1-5	TGTGCCAGCAGCTTATGGGAACATCAGCCCCAGCATTTT	CASSLWEHQPQHF
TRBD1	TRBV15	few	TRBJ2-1	TGTGCCACCAGCAGAGAACGGGACAGGGGAACCTACAATGAGCAGTTCTTC	CATSRERDRGTYNEQFF
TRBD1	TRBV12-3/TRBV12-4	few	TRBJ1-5	TGTGCCAGCAGTCGGCGATGGGACAGTACGGTTATGACGCCCCAGCATTTT	CASSRRWDSTVMTPQHF
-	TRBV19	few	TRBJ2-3	TGTGCCAGTAAGTGGACGGGAGCAGATACGCAGTATTTT	CASKWTGADTQYF
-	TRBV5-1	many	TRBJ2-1	TGCGCCAGCAGCTTGGGTACAGAAGACAATGAGCAGTTCTTC	CASSLGTEDNEQFF
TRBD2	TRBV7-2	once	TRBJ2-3	TGTGCCAGCAGCGGCAGACTAGCGGGCGGAGATACGCAGTATTTT	CASSGRLAGGDTQYF
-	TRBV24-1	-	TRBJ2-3	TGTGCCACCAGTGACCCTTTTGGGGGGAACACAGATACGCAGTATTTT	CATSDPFGGNTDTQYF
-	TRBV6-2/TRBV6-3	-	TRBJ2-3	TGTGCCAGCAGTTTGTGGGAGGCATTCACAGATACGCAGTATTTT	CASSLWEAFTDTQYF
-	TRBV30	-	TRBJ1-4	TGTGCCTGGAAGGGACTTGATAATGAAAAACTGTTTTTT	CAWKGLDNEKLFF
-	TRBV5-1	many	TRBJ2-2	TGCGCCAGCAGCTTGGGACAGGCAGCGAACACCGGGGAGCTGTTTTTT	CASSLGQAANTGELFF
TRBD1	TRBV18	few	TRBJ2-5	TGTGCCAGCTCACCGAATACAGGGGGAATACAGACCCAGTACTTC	CASSPNTGGIQTQYF